These 8 T cell receptor beta chains originate from one sample sequenced in a study of shared clonotypes between healthy human individuals. Here immunoSEQ multiplex PCR was the method, and the copy in TCRdb shows in-frame clones only, minus some. The sample has about 2.5 million clones, 85% to 95% seen once; the top ten hold 0.37%. The specimen sequenced was naive CD4+ T cells from PBMCs. Subset described: CD45RA+ positively selected. All receptors come from a man between 18 and 29 years old in good health. Some clones in this sample may be carry-over from other donors' samples.

Note on this clone: This sample also contains other DNA sequences that code for the same CDR3. The J gene is TRBJ1-3, the V gene TRBV9; D possibly corresponds to TRBD1 (5 bases). V lost 0 bases to trimming and J lost 1 base, with 5 bases between them. The germline V gene has CDR1 SGDLS and CDR2 YYNGEE. The CDR3 loop spans 14 amino acids. The DNA of the CDR3 is TGTGCCAGCAGCGTAGAGGGGTCTGGAAACACCATATATTTT. This translates into CASSVEGSGNTIYF.

The chain carries TRBV19 and TRBJ2-7, with 10 bases identical to TRBD2. CDR1 is LNHDA and CDR2 is SQIVND in the germline V gene (reference sequence). Unmatched junction bases numbered 6, after V lost 2 bases and J lost 2 bases. This CDR3 is 16 amino acids long. As DNA, the CDR3 is TGTGCCAGTAGTATACTAGCGGGAGTTACCCCCTACGAGCAGTACTTC. Residues: CASSILAGVTPYEQYF.

The chain carries TRBV5-6 and TRBJ2-1, with D perhaps TRBD1 or TRBD2 (5 bases each). Trimming took 6 bases from V and 2 from J, leaving 18 bases between them. Germline CDR1 and CDR2: SGHDT and YYEEEE. There are 16 residues in the CDR3. The DNA of the CDR3 is TGTGCCAGCATCTCCTACCCAGGGACCCCCTACAATGAGCAGTTCTTC. This encodes CASISYPGTPYNEQFF.

This sequence joins TRBV6-5 and TRBJ1-2; D remains ambiguous. Germline V lookup: CDR1 MNHEY, CDR2 SVGAGI. The CDR3 extends over 14 amino acids. V dropped 5 bases and J dropped 4 bases, with 14 bases sitting between them. This chain's CDR3 is CASSPTDRAYGYTF. The CDR3 nucleotides read TGTGCCAGCAGTCCCACGGACCGAGCCTATGGCTACACCTTC.

V gene TRBV4-2 combines with J gene TRBJ1-3; TRBD1 is a possible D gene (5 bases). The CDR3 is 19 amino acids. The V gene lost 4 bases and the J gene lost 2 bases, with 24 bases spanning the gap. From germline, CDR1 is LGHNA and CDR2 YNFKEQ. The CDR3 here is CASSRIKRQTFMTGNTIYF. CDR3 in DNA: TGTGCCAGCAGCCGAATTAAGAGACAGACATTTATGACTGGAAACACCATATATTTT.

The chain combines TRBV5-1 with TRBJ2-4; D possibly matches TRBD1 or TRBD2 (5 bases each). Germline CDR1 reads SGHRS; CDR2 reads YFSETQ. Trimming shortened V by 4 bases and J by 7 bases, and 18 bases separated the two germline ends. The CDR3 spans 15 residues. The CDR3 bases are TGCGCCAGCAGCCGATCTACGGGGCTACGGAACATTCAGTACTTC. Translation gives CASSRSTGLRNIQYF.

This chain links TRBV5-1 with TRBJ1-4, with D possibly being TRBD1 (6 bases). The CDR3 extends over 14 amino acids. Germline CDR1 is SGHRS and CDR2 is YFSETQ. Trimming took 4 bases from V and 7 from J, leaving 14 bases between them. This chain's CDR3 is CASSVPGAREKLFF. The CDR3 DNA follows: TGCGCCAGCAGCGTGCCAGGGGCGCGTGAAAAACTGTTTTTT.

Regarding this clone: Other nucleotide sequences in the sample specify the same CDR3. The gene calls are TRBV29-1 and TRBJ2-5; the D is unclear. V was cut by 0 bases and J by 4 bases, with 9 bases left in between. The CDR3 runs 13 residues. Germline V gives CDR1 SQVTM, CDR2 ANQGSEA. CDR3 loop: CSVEEVHGETQYF. CDR3 coding DNA: TGCAGCGTTGAAGAAGTTCACGGAGAGACCCAGTACTTC.